This TCR beta chain stems from a study of OX40 agonist ivuxolimab in advanced cancers. Background on the study: Having had anti-PD-1, anti-PD-L1 or anti-CTLA-4 therapy before was allowed, and 40% to 45% had some.

This clone has only a few counts. Its antigen is still unknown. General observations from the study: Patients who responded partially at 0.1-3.0 mg/kg showed clonal expansion ranking among the lowest. On average, CD8+ T cells showed a greater number of expanded clones than CD4+. Clonal expansion was seen in CD4+ and CD8+ blood T cells by week 6 at 0.1 to 3.0 mg/kg.

The germline CDR1 and CDR2 sequences are LNHNV and YYDKDF (reference sequence). This CDR3 contains 15 residues. V shed 2 bases and J shed 0 bases, with 10 bases lying between them. Profiled with immunoSEQ multiplex PCR; TCRdb holds only in-frame clones, not every one. Of approximately 72,000 clones in the sample, 70% to 85% are singletons; the top ten hold around 1.5%. The TCR sequence derives from an adult with an advanced solid tumor such as melanoma, head and neck, liver or kidney cancer. The chain links TRBV15 to TRBJ1-1; D not resolved. This specimen was CD4+ or CD8+ T cells sorted from blood, taken in a trial of the OX40 agonist ivuxolimab. The CDR3 loop reads CATSRRRDLNTEAFF. The CDR3 nucleotides read TGTGCCACCAGCAGACGCCGGGATCTGAACACTGAAGCTTTCTTT.